The sequence of this T cell receptor (beta chain) was determined in a study of blood T cell repertoires in COVID-19. On the study more broadly: The origin of the acute and convalescent COVID-19 samples was the United States, Italy and Spain. The analysed material was cDNA or gDNA that came from T cells, B-cell-depleted T cells, or PBMCs.

The germline gives CDR1 SNHLY, CDR2 FYNNEI. V lost 3 bases, J lost 3 bases, and 9 bases lay in between. The CDR3 has 14 amino acids. Repertoires were generated with immunoSEQ multiplex PCR, while TCRdb's copy carries only in-frame clones and drops some. The sample consists of roughly 250,000 clones, about nine tenths of them appearing once. Sequenced sample: peripheral blood. The chain links TRBV2 to TRBJ1-5; D might be TRBD1 (5 bases). The sequence came from a man aged 55-75 years who had recovered from COVID-19. CDR3 in amino acids: CASSDRQNNQPQHF. The CDR3, as DNA: TGTGCCAGCAGTGACCGACAGAACAATCAGCCCCAGCATTTT.